One and the same sample provided the 31 T cell receptor beta chains below, sequenced in a study of blood T cell repertoires in COVID-19. Some clones are missing from TCRdb's copy, which holds only in-frame ones; the method was immunoSEQ multiplex PCR. The table records 200,000 to 250,000 clones, almost 90% of them present only once. The sequencing input was peripheral blood. These receptors were obtained from a woman between 55 and 75 years old with acute or convalescent COVID-19.

The chain links TRBV4-2 to TRBJ1-2, with D possibly being TRBD1 (6 bases). The CDR3 covers 16 residues. Germline assignment: CDR1 LGHNA and CDR2 YNFKEQ. Trimming cost V 1 base and J 6 bases, with 18 bases left between them. The CDR3 is CASSQGVRGATHGYTF. Here the CDR3 DNA reads TGTGCCAGCAGCCAAGGGGTTCGGGGGGCGACCCATGGCTACACCTTC.

The gene calls are TRBV14 and TRBJ2-1; D is ambiguous. Germline CDR1 reads SGHDN; CDR2 reads FVKESK. This CDR3 comprises 16 residues. The ends were cut back, 2 bases at V and 4 bases at J, with 15 bases in the middle. The CDR3 bases are TGTGCCAGCAGCCAACGCCGGCAGGAACGGTACAATGAGCAGTTCTTC. It codes for CASSQRRQERYNEQFF. The variable domain in full, completed from reference TRBV14 and TRBJ2-1, reads EAGVTQFPSHSVIEKGQTVTLRCDPISGHDNLYWYRRVMGKEIKFLLHFVKESKQDESGMPNNRFLAERTGGTYSTLKVQPAELEDSGVYFCASSQRRQERYNEQFFGPGTRLTVL.

The chain joins TRBV5-1 to TRBJ2-7; D is unclear. The germline V gene encodes CDR1 SGHRS and CDR2 YFSETQ. Trimming stripped 0 bases from V and 3 bases from J, with 4 bases between. This CDR3 has 12 residues. This chain's CDR3 is CASSLDIYEQYF. Here the CDR3 DNA reads TGCGCCAGCAGCTTGGACATCTACGAGCAGTACTTC.

The rearrangement joins TRBV19 to TRBJ1-4, with TRBD1 matching 7 bases. V lost 5 bases to trimming and J lost 0 bases; unmatched junction nucleotides: 6. Per germline, CDR1 LNHDA and CDR2 SQIVND (reference sequence). The CDR3 runs 16 residues. The CDR3 bases are TGTGCCAGTAGTTCAGGACAGGCTGCAACTAATGAAAAACTGTTTTTT. Protein product: CASSSGQAATNEKLFF.

The chain joins TRBV24-1 to TRBJ2-3, with TRBD2 matching over 7 bases. This CDR3 comprises 13 residues. Germline trimming cut 9 bases from V and 4 bases from J; bases unmatched to any gene: 6. The germline gives CDR1 KGHDR, CDR2 SFDVKD. CDR3 region: CATARETADTQYF. CDR3 sequence (DNA): TGTGCCACCGCGCGGGAGACCGCAGATACGCAGTATTTT.

The chain joins TRBV19 to TRBJ1-5; TRBD1 matches at 8 bases. CDR3 size: 14 residues. Trimming at V came to 9 bases and at J to 2 bases, leaving 6 bases not matched to a gene. Germline CDR1 and CDR2: LNHDA and SQIVND (reference sequence). CDR3 region: CASTQQGGNQPQHF. The CDR3 nucleotides read TGTGCCAGCACCCAACAGGGGGGCAATCAGCCCCAGCATTTT.

This sequence joins TRBV3-1 (or the pseudogene TRBV3-2) and TRBJ1-2, with unresolved D. This CDR3 is 12 amino acids long. Deletions cut 3 bases from V and 8 bases from J, with 10 bases between. Germline V CDR1 and CDR2: LGHDT, YNNKEL (reference sequence). CDR3 loop: CASSQRVGGYTF. CDR3 DNA sequence: TGTGCCAGCAGCCAGAGGGTCGGGGGCTACACCTTC.

This clone was observed a handful of times. The V call is TRBV19, the J call TRBJ2-7; 7 bases map to TRBD2. There are 15 residues in the CDR3. Per germline, CDR1 LNHDA and CDR2 SQIVND (reference sequence). V shed 4 bases, J shed 3 bases, and the junction held 9 bases outside the gene matches. The CDR3 DNA follows: TGTGCCAGTAGTAATACACGAGGGAGGGACTACGAGCAGTACTTC. Translation: CASSNTRGRDYEQYF.

This clone appeared a few times. The chain couples TRBV5-6 to TRBJ1-3; D gene ambiguous. Trimming removed 4 bases at V and 2 bases at J, with 10 bases between. The CDR3 sequence is 14 residues long. Germline CDR1 and CDR2: SGHDT and YYEEEE. The DNA of the CDR3 is TGTGCCAGCAGCCGAAGGGAGGCTGGAAACACCATATATTTT. Amino acid sequence: CASSRREAGNTIYF. The whole variable domain, filled in from reference TRBV5-6 and TRBJ1-3, reads DAGVTQSPTHLIKTRGQQVTLRCSPKSGHDTVSWYQQALGQGPQFIFQYYEEEERQRGNFPDRFSGHQFPNYSSELNVNALLLGDSALYLCASSRREAGNTIYFGEGSWLTVV.

The chain carries TRBV4-3 and TRBJ1-2; no clear D gene. The CDR3 contains 16 residues. CDR1 is LGHNA, CDR2 YSLEER, per germline. The V and J ends lost 0 bases and 8 bases respectively, with 19 bases between them. CDR3 sequence reads: CASSQDLTAVLGGYTF. The CDR3 DNA is TGCGCCAGCAGCCAAGATCTAACAGCAGTTCTTGGAGGCTACACCTTC.

This clone was seen only once. The rearrangement uses TRBV24-1 and TRBJ2-2; 9 nucleotides agree with TRBD2. The ends lost 1 base at V and 4 bases at J; junction bases unmatched: 3. The CDR3 spans 16 residues. Germline V gives CDR1 KGHDR, CDR2 SFDVKD. Written as DNA, the CDR3 is TGTGCCACCAGTGATTTTAGCGGGAGCGGCACCGGGGAGCTGTTTTTT. Translating it yields CATSDFSGSGTGELFF.

In its sample, this clone was seen a few times. The chain has TRBV7-2 and TRBJ2-7, with 9 bases that match TRBD2. V shed 4 bases and J 2 bases; nucleotides not matched to a gene: 6. Germline V gives CDR1 SGHTA, CDR2 FQGNSA. The CDR3 totals 15 residues. CDR3 sequence reads: CASSSRLADTYEQYF. In DNA, the CDR3 is TGTGCCAGCAGCTCCCGACTAGCGGATACCTACGAGCAGTACTTC.

The rearrangement links TRBV10-1 to TRBJ2-2; 8 bases match TRBD1. The CDR3 covers 14 residues. Unmatched junction bases numbered 5, after V lost 5 bases and J lost 6 bases. Germline V gene data show CDR1 as WNHNN and CDR2 as SYGVQD (reference sequence). This CDR3 reads CASSHPGGSGELFF. CDR3 bases: TGCGCCAGCAGTCATCCAGGGGGCTCCGGGGAGCTGTTTTTT.

The V call is TRBV9, the J call TRBJ2-5; TRBD1 matches at 11 bases. The junction had 9 bases not matched to a gene; V was cut back by 6 bases and J by 5 bases. Germline CDR1 SGDLS, CDR2 YYNGEE. This CDR3 is built from 15 residues. CDR3 sequence (DNA): TGTGCCAGCACCAGGACAGGGGGCGGTTGGGAGACCCAGTACTTC. This gives the protein CASTRTGGGWETQYF. The whole variable domain, filled in from reference TRBV9 and TRBJ2-5, reads DSGVTQTPKHLITATGQRVTLRCSPRSGDLSVYWYQQSLDQGLQFLIQYYNGEERAKGNILERFSAQQFPDLHSELNLSSLELGDSALYFCASTRTGGGWETQYFGPGTRLLVL.

The V gene is TRBV3-1 (or the pseudogene TRBV3-2), the J gene TRBJ1-3; unclear D gene. Germline values: CDR1 LGHDT, CDR2 YNNKEL (reference sequence). The CDR3 is 14 residues long. Trimming left V 0 bases short and J 7 bases short, with 10 bases between. CDR3 DNA sequence: TGTGCCAGCAGCCAAGATCTGTTAGTTAACACCATATATTTT. Its translation: CASSQDLLVNTIYF.

The chain has TRBV2 and TRBJ1-5; D may be TRBD1 (6 bases). CDR3 length: 14 residues. CDR1 SNHLY and CDR2 FYNNEI come from the germline V gene. The germline V and J ends were trimmed by 4 bases and 6 bases, with 13 bases remaining between them. The CDR3 here is CASSVKDSFQPQHF. The CDR3, as DNA: TGTGCCAGCAGTGTGAAGGACAGCTTTCAGCCCCAGCATTTT.

This chain connects TRBV30 to TRBJ1-1; D call uncertain. Germline CDR1 reads GTSNPN; CDR2 reads SVGIG (reference sequence). The CDR3 has 14 amino acids. Trimming shortened V by 4 bases and J by 5 bases, and 17 bases separated the two germline ends. The CDR3 protein is CAWIWQTGITEAFF. CDR3 in DNA: TGTGCCTGGATTTGGCAAACCGGGATTACTGAAGCTTTCTTT.

This chain connects TRBV4-1 to TRBJ2-1; D is ambiguous. The CDR3 consists of 15 residues. Trimming took 1 base from V and 8 from J, leaving 15 bases between them. The V gene's germline CDR1 is MGHRA and CDR2 YSYEKL. The CDR3 is CASSQGLSSRDEQFF. The DNA for the CDR3 is TGCGCCAGCAGCCAAGGCCTTTCATCTCGCGATGAGCAGTTCTTC.

The V and J genes are TRBV11-2 and TRBJ2-3; D might be TRBD1 (5 bases). The CDR3 is 14 amino acids. The V gene's germline CDR1 is SGHAT and CDR2 FQNNGV. V was cut by 6 bases and J by 2 bases, with 12 bases left in between. The CDR3 sequence is CASSSRQFTDTQYF. As DNA, the CDR3 is TGTGCCAGCAGTTCACGACAGTTCACAGATACGCAGTATTTT.

This chain joins TRBV14 and TRBJ2-5; no firm D call. CDR3 size: 19 residues. Per germline, CDR1 SGHDN and CDR2 FVKESK. Trimming removed 4 bases at V and 3 bases at J, with 27 bases between. DNA for the CDR3: TGTGCCAGCAGCCGGAGAAAAGGTGGTCCAGAAACTAACAAAGAGACCCAGTACTTC. Its protein is CASSRRKGGPETNKETQYF.

The chain has TRBV9 and TRBJ1-3, with D perhaps matching TRBD1 (6 bases). With 4 bases removed from V and 0 bases from J, the gap between germline ends came to 14 bases. This CDR3 spans 16 amino acids. Germline CDR1 and CDR2: SGDLS and YYNGEE. CDR3 sequence: CASSLSRTDSGNTIYF. In nucleotides, the CDR3 is TGTGCCAGCAGCCTCTCCCGGACAGACTCTGGAAACACCATATATTTT.

The chain links TRBV7-2 to TRBJ2-5; D remains unclear. The germline V and J ends were trimmed by 2 bases and 1 base, with 8 bases remaining between them. The CDR3 is 14 residues long. Germline CDR1 reads SGHTA; CDR2 reads FQGNSA. In nucleotides, the CDR3 is TGTGCCAGCAGCTTACGTGCGGTCCAAGAGACCCAGTACTTC. Protein sequence: CASSLRAVQETQYF.

This chain links TRBV3-1 (or the pseudogene TRBV3-2) with TRBJ2-7; D is unclear. CDR1 and CDR2 (germline): LGHDT, YNNKEL (reference sequence). Trimming removed 0 bases from V and 2 bases from J, with 11 bases in between. The length of the CDR3 is 15 residues. CDR3 nucleotide sequence: TGTGCCAGCAGCCAAGAGGTGTCCCCAGCCTACGAGCAGTACTTC. Translation gives CASSQEVSPAYEQYF.

This chain connects TRBV5-1 to TRBJ1-2; 12 positions match TRBD1. This CDR3 region has 15 residues. The germline V gene encodes CDR1 SGHRS and CDR2 YFSETQ. Germline trimming cut 4 bases from V and 5 bases from J; bases unmatched to any gene: 6. The CDR3 region has the DNA TGCGCCAGCAGCCTGGGGACAGGGGGCGATTATGGCTACACCTTC. It translates to CASSLGTGGDYGYTF.

The V and J genes are TRBV7-9 and TRBJ1-1; 7 nucleotides match TRBD1. Trimming cost V 5 bases and J 1 base; bases outside gene matches: 1. Germline CDR1 and CDR2: SEHNR and FQNEAQ (reference sequence). The CDR3 contains 13 residues. CDR3 amino acids: CASSGTANTEAFF. Written as DNA, the CDR3 is TGTGCCAGCAGCGGGACAGCGAACACTGAAGCTTTCTTT.

V is TRBV4-1 and J is TRBJ1-5; 7 bases line up with TRBD1. Trimming took 0 bases from V and 1 from J; bases not matched to a gene: 12. Per the germline V gene, CDR1 is MGHRA and CDR2 is YSYEKL. The length of the CDR3 is 19 residues. CDR3 in DNA: TGCGCCAGCAGCCAAGAGCCATGGCAGCTCAGGGGGAGCAATCAGCCCCAGCATTTT. This encodes CASSQEPWQLRGSNQPQHF.

The genes are TRBV5-4 and TRBJ2-3; TRBD2 matches at 9 bases. Germline CDR1 reads SGHNT; CDR2 reads YYREEE (reference sequence). There are 17 residues in the CDR3. V was clipped by 0 bases and J by 2 bases; unmatched bases: 7. The CDR3 nucleotides are TGTGCCAGCAGCTTGGTTGGTAGCGGGGGAGACACAGATACGCAGTATTTT. Translated, it gives CASSLVGSGGDTDTQYF.

The chain combines TRBV7-8 with TRBJ1-1; TRBD1 matches at 10 bases. CDR1 and CDR2 from the germline V gene are SGHVS and FQNEAQ. There are 16 residues in the CDR3. V trimming: 2 bases; J trimming: 0 bases; junction bases outside the gene matches: 3. In DNA, the CDR3 is TGTGCCAGCAGCTTACGGGGACAGGGGTTGAACACTGAAGCTTTCTTT. Translating it yields CASSLRGQGLNTEAFF. Full variable domain (missing parts from reference TRBV7-8 and TRBJ1-1): GAGVSQSPRYKVAKRGQDVALRCDPISGHVSLFWYQQALGQGPEFLTYFQNEAQLDKSGLPSDRFFAERPEGSVSTLKIQRTQQEDSAVYLCASSLRGQGLNTEAFFGQGTRLTVV.

The gene calls are TRBV5-1 and TRBJ2-7; D may be TRBD1 (6 bases). Germline CDR1 and CDR2: SGHRS and YFSETQ. The CDR3 runs 16 residues. V lost 0 bases and J 2 bases, leaving 15 bases between the germline ends. In DNA form, the CDR3 reads TGCGCCAGCAGCTTGGCCGATGGGACAAAACCCTACGAGCAGTACTTC. Protein sequence: CASSLADGTKPYEQYF.

V gene TRBV4-2 combines with J gene TRBJ1-6, with a tentative D call TRBD1 (5 bases). The CDR3 covers 15 residues. The germline V gene encodes CDR1 LGHNA and CDR2 YNFKEQ. The V end lost 1 base, the J end lost 9 bases, and 13 bases lay between the germline ends. The CDR3 DNA reads TGTGCCAGCAGCCAAGGCTGGCAGGGTCCTTCACCCCTCCACTTT. Translated: CASSQGWQGPSPLHF.

The chain joins TRBV6-5 to TRBJ2-1, with TRBD2 matching over 8 bases. The junction had 7 bases not matched to a gene; V was cut back by 6 bases and J by 6 bases. This CDR3 region has 14 residues. CDR1 is MNHEY and CDR2 is SVGAGI in the germline V gene. The CDR3 DNA sequence: TGTGCCAGCAGACGCTTAGCGGGACCCAATGAGCAGTTCTTC. Amino acids: CASRRLAGPNEQFF.